The rows below give T cell receptor beta chains drawn from one sample of a study of Graves' ophthalmopathy and Graves' hyperthyroidism. TCRdb re-derived calls from the multiplex PCR reads in MiXCR, one entry per CDR3 protein. The repertoire holds roughly 160,000 distinct CDR3 sequences, roughly two fifths seen once, with about 6% in the top ten. Material: peripheral blood. The receptor set was obtained from a woman in her 40s with Graves' ophthalmopathy. The CDR3 runs from the conserved cysteine through the conserved F or W. D genes are given only for firm matches. Some rows mark clone size as missing; the rest say once, few, many or name a class of expanded clone.

TRBV6-1	15	.	.	TRBJ2-6	CASSEQFSGANVLTF	TGTGCCAGCAGTGAACAATTCTCTGGGGCCAACGTCCTGACTTTC
TRBV6-1	12	.	TRBD1	TRBJ2-7	CASRQGANEQYF	TGTGCCAGTCGACAGGGGGCGAACGAGCAGTACTTC
TRBV12-5	13	.	TRBD1	TRBJ2-7	CASGHGQGMEQYF	TGTGCTAGTGGTCACGGACAGGGAATGGAGCAGTACTTC
TRBV28	15	.	TRBD2	TRBJ2-7	CASSLSGSEAYEQYF	TGTGCCAGCAGCCTGAGCGGGAGTGAGGCCTACGAGCAGTACTTC
TRBV12-3/TRBV12-4	16	.	TRBD2	TRBJ2-5	CASSFLLAGDQETQYF	TGTGCCAGCAGCTTCCTACTAGCGGGGGACCAAGAGACCCAGTACTTC
TRBV12-3/TRBV12-4	16	.	.	TRBJ1-2	CASSPSWVRGNYGYTF	TGTGCCAGCAGCCCTTCGTGGGTCAGGGGAAACTATGGCTACACCTTC
TRBV29-1	13	many	.	TRBJ1-2	CSVKRQEDYGYTF	TGCAGCGTTAAGCGGCAGGAGGACTATGGCTACACCTTC
TRBV6-5	12	many	.	TRBJ1-5	CASSYGNQPQHF	TGTGCCAGCAGTTACGGCAATCAGCCCCAGCATTTT
TRBV12-3/TRBV12-4	11	.	.	TRBJ2-7	CASSFEGWQYF	TGTGCCAGCAGCTTCGAGGGTTGGCAGTACTTC
TRBV12-3/TRBV12-4	14	many	.	TRBJ2-7	CASSLMSTTYEQYF	TGTGCCAGCAGTTTAATGAGTACCACCTACGAGCAGTACTTC
TRBV5-4	15	many	.	TRBJ1-2	CASSRGGRKTYGYTF	TGTGCCAGCAGCCGTGGGGGTCGGAAGACGTATGGCTACACCTTC
TRBV7-2	15	many	.	TRBJ1-1	CASSSRPGSPIEAFF	TGTGCCAGCAGCTCTCGCCCAGGTTCGCCGATTGAAGCTTTCTTT
TRBV6-2/TRBV6-3	15	few	.	TRBJ2-6	CASSYIGTGANVLTF	TGTGCCAGCAGTTACATAGGGACCGGGGCCAACGTCCTGACTTTC
TRBV20-1	15	many	.	TRBJ1-5	CSARENPRANQPQHF	TGCAGTGCTAGAGAAAACCCGCGGGCGAATCAGCCCCAGCATTTT
TRBV5-4	15	many	.	TRBJ2-7	CASSRQLMSSYEQYF	TGTGCCAGCAGCCGACAGCTGATGAGCTCCTACGAGCAGTACTTC
TRBV29-1	14	once	.	TRBJ2-7	CSVRTESSPYEQYF	TGCAGCGTGAGGACCGAGTCCTCACCCTACGAGCAGTACTTC
TRBV6-1	14	.	TRBD1	TRBJ1-1	CASGRTGLNTEAFF	TGTGCCAGCGGAAGGACAGGGCTGAACACTGAAGCTTTCTTT
TRBV12-3/TRBV12-4	12	.	.	TRBJ1-1	CASSLGHTEAFF	TGTGCCAGCAGTTTGGGCCACACTGAAGCTTTCTTT
TRBV6-5	14	.	.	TRBJ2-5	CASSYSASQETQYF	TGTGCCAGCAGTTACTCGGCCAGCCAAGAGACCCAGTACTTC
TRBV28	17	many	TRBD2	TRBJ2-7	CASSPPSGGLLSYEQYF	TGTGCCAGCAGTCCCCCTAGCGGGGGACTACTCTCCTACGAGCAGTACTTC
TRBV11-1	16	many	.	TRBJ2-7	CASGWMVGGHSYEQYF	TGTGCCAGCGGCTGGATGGTAGGGGGGCACTCCTACGAGCAGTACTTC
TRBV15	14	.	.	TRBJ1-5	CATSRDQDSQPQHF	TGTGCCACCAGCAGAGATCAGGATTCCCAGCCCCAGCATTTT
TRBV5-1	20	many	TRBD2	TRBJ2-7	CASSLAIMGLAAGSPYEQYF	TGCGCCAGCAGCTTGGCAATTATGGGACTAGCGGCGGGGTCCCCCTACGAGCAGTACTTC
TRBV9	16	many	TRBD2	TRBJ2-3	CASSVDGREGTDTQYF	TGTGCCAGCAGCGTAGATGGGCGGGAGGGCACAGATACGCAGTATTTT
TRBV6-1	14	.	TRBD1	TRBJ1-2	CASSPRGQGYGYTF	TGTGCCAGCAGTCCAAGGGGGCAAGGCTATGGCTACACCTTC
TRBV12-3/TRBV12-4	15	few	TRBD1	TRBJ2-2	CASSLLGTATGELFF	TGTGCCAGCAGTTTGCTCGGGACAGCAACCGGGGAGCTGTTTTTT
TRBV6-5	12	few	.	TRBJ2-7	CASATSLGEQYF	TGTGCCAGCGCGACTAGTCTTGGCGAGCAGTACTTC
TRBV3-1	14	many	.	TRBJ2-5	CASSQDLTKETQYF	TGTGCCAGCAGCCAAGATTTGACAAAAGAGACCCAGTACTTC
TRBV7-9	16	many	TRBD2	TRBJ2-5	CASSLHSGGLQETQYF	TGTGCCAGCAGCTTACATAGCGGGGGGCTCCAAGAGACCCAGTACTTC
TRBV12-5	11	.	.	TRBJ2-5	CASATEETQYF	TGTGCTAGTGCCACAGAAGAGACCCAGTACTTC
TRBV9	13	.	.	TRBJ2-4	CASSVGAKNIQYF	TGTGCCAGCAGCGTAGGAGCCAAAAACATTCAGTACTTC
TRBV6-5	12	many	.	TRBJ1-1	CASSLQGTEAFF	TGTGCCAGCAGTCTTCAGGGGACTGAAGCTTTCTTT
TRBV15	14	many	TRBD1	TRBJ2-5	CATSRGGGGETQYF	TGTGCCACCAGCAGAGGAGGGGGCGGTGAGACCCAGTACTTC
TRBV12-3/TRBV12-4	15	many	TRBD1	TRBJ1-5	CASSPIGTGRQPQHF	TGTGCCAGCAGTCCAATAGGGACAGGGCGGCAGCCCCAGCATTTT
TRBV19	12	.	.	TRBJ1-2	CASSIVESGYTF	TGTGCCAGTAGTATTGTAGAGAGTGGCTACACCTTC
TRBV29-1	13	.	.	TRBJ1-1	CSVAGPMNTEAFF	TGCAGCGTTGCTGGGCCAATGAACACTGAAGCTTTCTTT
TRBV5-1	16	once	TRBD1	TRBJ1-1	CASSSRTGAPGTEAFF	TGCGCCAGCAGCTCAAGGACAGGGGCCCCCGGCACTGAAGCTTTCTTT
TRBV7-9	14	many	TRBD1	TRBJ1-1	CASSLGVTGTEAFF	TGTGCCAGCAGCTTAGGAGTGACAGGGACTGAAGCTTTCTTT
TRBV20-1	15	many	TRBD2	TRBJ2-7	CSAPGLAGSIHEQYF	TGCAGTGCTCCTGGACTAGCGGGAAGTATCCACGAGCAGTACTTC
TRBV28	14	.	.	TRBJ2-5	CASSLGSRVETQYF	TGTGCCAGCAGCCTTGGGAGCAGGGTGGAGACCCAGTACTTC
TRBV29-1	12	many	.	TRBJ1-1	CSAGFMNTEAFF	TGCAGCGCCGGTTTCATGAACACTGAAGCTTTCTTT
TRBV5-1	14	many	.	TRBJ1-6	CASSTRGAYSPLHF	TGCGCCAGCAGCACCCGGGGGGCCTATTCACCCCTCCACTTT
TRBV6-5	13	.	TRBD2	TRBJ2-7	CASSTMRGYEQYF	TGTGCCAGCAGTACTATGCGGGGGTACGAGCAGTACTTC